The TCR beta chain described here comes from a study of CD4 T cells in relation to SARS-CoV-2 and coronaviruses. Germline V gene lookup returns CDR1 MNHEY and CDR2 SMNVEV (reference sequence). The V gene lost 8 bases and the J gene lost 5 bases, with 15 bases spanning the gap. The CDR3 runs 14 residues. Naive or memory CD4+ cells were cultured 1:1 with T cell-depleted PBMCs plus CEF. To note about this clone: Its antigen is still unknown.

Assay: immunoSEQ multiplex PCR; the TCRdb copy retains only in-frame clones and omits some. The sample carries around 30,000 clones, roughly 82% recorded once. Study results and caveats: Samples before the pandemic and after infection were not matched within any donor. Around 62% of donors had memory CD4+ clonotypes crossrecognizing SARS-CoV-2 and common cold coronavirus spike.

The chain couples TRBV27 to TRBJ1-4, with D uncertain. The clonotype originates from an adult with COVID-19. Sequenced: memory CD4+ T cells from PBMCs, cultured in vitro. Here the CDR3 DNA reads TGTGCCAGCGGCGATAGACCAAGAAATGAAAAACTGTTTTTT. Translated: CASGDRPRNEKLFF.